This T cell receptor beta chain was observed in a study of T cells in women clearing cervical HPV infection. Measured with immunoSEQ multiplex PCR; TCRdb has only the in-frame clones, and not every one. There are fewer than 25,000 clones in the sample, with less than 6% held by the top ten. Points on this clone: Read data end 3 residues before the CDR3 end; the end is taken from the germline J gene.

CDR1 LNHDA and CDR2 SQIVND come from the germline V gene (reference sequence). The V end was cut by 6 bases, the J end by 3 bases, with 14 bases between. The CDR3 loop spans 14 amino acids. The sequencing input was blood buffy coat. This clonotype originated in a woman aged 18-70 years with a cervical HPV16 infection that either progressed to CIN3+ or cleared (not recorded which). The chain carries TRBV19 and TRBJ2-5; D ambiguous. CDR3: CASRNHSVEETQYF. Partial CDR3 DNA: TGTGCCAGTAGGAACCACAGTGTAGAAGAGACC.